This record concerns one TCR beta chain sequence. The junction shows a germline mismatch at one end, possibly a read error. One entry per CDR3 protein results from TCRdb running MiXCR on the 5' RACE reads. The repertoire includes tens of thousands of distinct CDR3 sequences, less than 6% of them detected once, and under 6.5% sits in the top ten. The data derive from a study of early T cells in non-severe SARS-CoV-2 infection. Looked up from germline, CDR1 is MNHNS and CDR2 is SASEGT. The CDR3 sequence is 13 residues long. Sample: whole blood, taken at baseline. The gene calls are TRBV6-1 and TRBJ2-7; D ambiguous. This clonotype was sampled from an adult who was a healthcare worker with PCR-confirmed SARS-CoV-2 infection or an uninfected control (not recorded which). This CDR3 reads CASSEHNSYEQYF. The CDR3 nucleotides read TGTGCCAGCAGTGAACACAACTCCTACGAACAGTACTTC.